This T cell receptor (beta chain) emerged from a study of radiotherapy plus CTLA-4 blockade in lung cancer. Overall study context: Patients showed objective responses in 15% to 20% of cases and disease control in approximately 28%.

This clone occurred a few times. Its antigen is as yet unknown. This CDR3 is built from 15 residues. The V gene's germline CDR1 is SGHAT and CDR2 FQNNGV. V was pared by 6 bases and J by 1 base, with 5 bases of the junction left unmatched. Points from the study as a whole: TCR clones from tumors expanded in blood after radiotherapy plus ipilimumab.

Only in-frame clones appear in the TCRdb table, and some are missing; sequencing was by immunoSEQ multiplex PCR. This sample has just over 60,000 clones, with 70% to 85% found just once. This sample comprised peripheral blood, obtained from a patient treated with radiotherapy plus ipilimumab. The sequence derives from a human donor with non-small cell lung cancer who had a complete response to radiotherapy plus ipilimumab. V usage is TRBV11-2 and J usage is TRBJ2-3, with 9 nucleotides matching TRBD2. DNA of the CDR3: TGTGCCAGCAGTTTTAGCGGGGGAGGCACAGATACGCAGTATTTT. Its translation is CASSFSGGGTDTQYF.